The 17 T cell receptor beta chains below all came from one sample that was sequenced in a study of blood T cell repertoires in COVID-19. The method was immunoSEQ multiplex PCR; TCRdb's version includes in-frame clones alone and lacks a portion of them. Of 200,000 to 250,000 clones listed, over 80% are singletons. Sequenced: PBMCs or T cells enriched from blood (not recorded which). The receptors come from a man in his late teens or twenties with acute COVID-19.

The DNA of the CDR3 is TGTGCCTGGAGGAGTACCGGTAATCAGCCCCAGCATTTT. This encodes CAWRSTGNQPQHF. The chain has TRBV30 and TRBJ1-5; unclear D gene. The germline gives CDR1 GTSNPN, CDR2 SVGIG (reference sequence). The CDR3 spans 13 residues. Trimming removed 3 bases from V and 4 bases from J, with 10 bases in between.

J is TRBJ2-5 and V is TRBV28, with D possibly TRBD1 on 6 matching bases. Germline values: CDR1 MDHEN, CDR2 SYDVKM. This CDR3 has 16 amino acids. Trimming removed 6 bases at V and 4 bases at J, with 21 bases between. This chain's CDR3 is CASRGHDSFRGETQYF. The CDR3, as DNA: TGTGCCAGCAGAGGCCACGACAGTTTCAGGGGAGAGACCCAGTACTTC.

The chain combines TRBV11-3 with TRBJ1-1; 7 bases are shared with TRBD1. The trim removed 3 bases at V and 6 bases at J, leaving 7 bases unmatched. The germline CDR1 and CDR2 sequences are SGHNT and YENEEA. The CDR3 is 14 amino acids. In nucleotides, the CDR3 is TGTGCCAGCAGCTTGCGACAGGGCCTTGCTGAAGCTTTCTTT. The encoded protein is CASSLRQGLAEAFF.

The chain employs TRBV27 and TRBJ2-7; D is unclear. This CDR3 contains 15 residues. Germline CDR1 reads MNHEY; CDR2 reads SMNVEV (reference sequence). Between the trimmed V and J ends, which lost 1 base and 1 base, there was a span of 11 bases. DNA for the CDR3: TGTGCCAGCAGTTTATATCCTTCCAGGTCCTACGAGCAGTACTTC. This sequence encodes CASSLYPSRSYEQYF.

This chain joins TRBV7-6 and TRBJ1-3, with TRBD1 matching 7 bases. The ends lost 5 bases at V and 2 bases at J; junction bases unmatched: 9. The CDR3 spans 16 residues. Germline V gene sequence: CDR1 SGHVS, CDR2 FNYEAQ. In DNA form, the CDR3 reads TGTGCCAGCAGCGCCTCCCTCGACAGGGCTGGAAACACCATATATTTT. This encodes CASSASLDRAGNTIYF.

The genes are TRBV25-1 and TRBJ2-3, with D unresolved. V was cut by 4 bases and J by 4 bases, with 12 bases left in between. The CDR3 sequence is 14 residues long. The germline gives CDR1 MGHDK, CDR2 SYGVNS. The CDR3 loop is CASSGPLQSDTQYF. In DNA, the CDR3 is TGTGCCAGCAGTGGCCCCCTCCAGTCAGATACGCAGTATTTT. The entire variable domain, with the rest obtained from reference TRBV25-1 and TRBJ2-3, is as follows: EADIYQTPRYLVIGTGKKITLECSQTMGHDKMYWYQQDPGMELHLIHYSYGVNSTEKGDLSSESTVSRIRTEHFPLTLESARPSHTSQYLCASSGPLQSDTQYFGPGTRLTVL.

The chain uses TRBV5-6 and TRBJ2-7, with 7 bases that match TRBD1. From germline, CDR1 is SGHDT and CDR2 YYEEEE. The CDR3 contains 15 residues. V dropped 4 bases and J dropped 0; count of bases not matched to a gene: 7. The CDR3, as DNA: TGTGCCAGCAGCCTGGAACAGGGGATCTCCTACGAGCAGTACTTC. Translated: CASSLEQGISYEQYF.

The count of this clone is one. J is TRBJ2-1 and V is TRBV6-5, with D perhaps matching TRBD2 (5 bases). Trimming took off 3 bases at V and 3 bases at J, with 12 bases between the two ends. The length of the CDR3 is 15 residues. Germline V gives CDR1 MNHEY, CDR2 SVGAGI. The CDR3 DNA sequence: TGTGCCAGCAGTTATGGGAGCACCCTCTACAATGAGCAGTTCTTC. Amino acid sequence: CASSYGSTLYNEQFF.

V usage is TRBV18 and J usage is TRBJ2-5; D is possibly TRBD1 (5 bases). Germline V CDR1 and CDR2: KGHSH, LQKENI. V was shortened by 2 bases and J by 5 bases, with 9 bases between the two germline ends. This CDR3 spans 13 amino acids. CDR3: CASSPTGQETQYF. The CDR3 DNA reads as TGTGCCAGCTCACCAACAGGTCAGGAGACCCAGTACTTC. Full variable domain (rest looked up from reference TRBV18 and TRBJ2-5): NAGVMQNPRHLVRRRGQEARLRCSPMKGHSHVYWYRQLPEEGLKFMVYLQKENIIDESGMPKERFSAEFPKEGPSILRIQQVVRGDSAAYFCASSPTGQETQYFGPGTRLLVL.

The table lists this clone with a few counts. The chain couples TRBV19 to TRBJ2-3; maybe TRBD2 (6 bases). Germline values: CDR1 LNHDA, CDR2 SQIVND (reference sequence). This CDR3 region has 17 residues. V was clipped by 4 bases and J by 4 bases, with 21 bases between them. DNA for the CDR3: TGTGCCAGTAGTAGTAGGGCACTCGGGGGTGGCGCAGATACGCAGTATTTT. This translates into CASSSRALGGGADTQYF.

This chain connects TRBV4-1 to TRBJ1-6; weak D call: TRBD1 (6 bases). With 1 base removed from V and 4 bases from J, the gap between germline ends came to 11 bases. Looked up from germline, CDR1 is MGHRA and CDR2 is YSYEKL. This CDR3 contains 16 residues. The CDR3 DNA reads TGCGCCAGCAGCCAAGCGGCGAGGGGGTATAATTCACCCCTCCACTTT. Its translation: CASSQAARGYNSPLHF.

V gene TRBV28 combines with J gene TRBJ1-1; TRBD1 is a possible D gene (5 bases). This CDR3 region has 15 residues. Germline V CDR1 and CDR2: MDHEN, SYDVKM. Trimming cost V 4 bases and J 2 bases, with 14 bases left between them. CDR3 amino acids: CASSSREGTNTEAFF. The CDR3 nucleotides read TGTGCCAGCAGTTCCAGGGAAGGGACTAACACTGAAGCTTTCTTT.

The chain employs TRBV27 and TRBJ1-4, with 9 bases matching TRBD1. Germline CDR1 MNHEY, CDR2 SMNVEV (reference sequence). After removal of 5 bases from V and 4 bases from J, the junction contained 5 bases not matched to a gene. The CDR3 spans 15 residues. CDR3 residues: CASSPPDRGNEKLFF. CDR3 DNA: TGTGCCAGCAGTCCCCCGGACAGGGGTAATGAAAAACTGTTTTTT.

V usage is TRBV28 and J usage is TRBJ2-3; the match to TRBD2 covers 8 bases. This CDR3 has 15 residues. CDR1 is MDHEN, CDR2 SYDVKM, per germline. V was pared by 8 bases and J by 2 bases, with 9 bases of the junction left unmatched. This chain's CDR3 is CASYRAGAITDTQYF. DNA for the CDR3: TGTGCCAGCTACCGAGCGGGGGCGATCACAGATACGCAGTATTTT.

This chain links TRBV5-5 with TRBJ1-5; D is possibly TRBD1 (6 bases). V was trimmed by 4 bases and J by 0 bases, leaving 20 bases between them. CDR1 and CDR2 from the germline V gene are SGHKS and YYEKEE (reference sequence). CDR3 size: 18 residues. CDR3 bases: TGTGCCAGCAGCGGGGGCGGAGGTGGGACTAATAGCAATCAGCCCCAGCATTTT. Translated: CASSGGGGGTNSNQPQHF.

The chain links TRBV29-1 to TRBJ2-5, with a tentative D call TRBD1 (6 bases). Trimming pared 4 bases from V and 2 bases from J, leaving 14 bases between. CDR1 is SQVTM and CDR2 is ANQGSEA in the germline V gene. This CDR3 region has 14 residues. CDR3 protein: CSVAGTWGQETQYF. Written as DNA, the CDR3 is TGCAGCGTTGCCGGGACATGGGGGCAAGAGACCCAGTACTTC.

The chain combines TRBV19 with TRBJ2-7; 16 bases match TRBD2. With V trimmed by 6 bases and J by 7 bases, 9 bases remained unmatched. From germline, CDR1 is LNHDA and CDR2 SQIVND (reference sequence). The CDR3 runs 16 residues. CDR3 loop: CASRRGLAGGPEEQYF. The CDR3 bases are TGTGCCAGTAGGCGGGGACTAGCGGGAGGGCCGGAGGAGCAGTACTTC.